This T cell receptor beta chain was found in a study of T cells in tuberculosis. On the study more broadly: A South African cohort included IGRA-negative adolescents, latently infected IGRA-positive adolescents and adults with active tuberculosis.

Sample time point: new active TB diagnosis, blood taken before or within 7 days of starting treatment. TCRdb keeps only in-frame clones here, not all; method: immunoSEQ multiplex PCR. The table has under 45,000 clones, approximately 90% seen once. With regard to this clone: Antigen unknown.

General study points: Active tuberculosis alpha repertoires lay closer to GMM-specific TCRs than controls'. The TCR-beta difference was not significant; alpha differences partly reflected length.

The sequencing here drew on PBMCs, taken at tuberculosis diagnosis. The sequence came from an adult with tuberculosis.

The CDR3 region is CASSDPHGPLSSYEQYF. The CDR3 nucleotides read TGTGCCAGCAGTGACCCCCACGGTCCCCTTAGCTCCTACGAGCAGTACTTC. The V call is TRBV25-1, the J call TRBJ2-7, with D uncertain. Germline CDR1 is MGHDK and CDR2 is SYGVNS. There are 17 residues in the CDR3. Trimming shortened V by 3 bases and J by 0 bases, and 18 bases separated the two germline ends.